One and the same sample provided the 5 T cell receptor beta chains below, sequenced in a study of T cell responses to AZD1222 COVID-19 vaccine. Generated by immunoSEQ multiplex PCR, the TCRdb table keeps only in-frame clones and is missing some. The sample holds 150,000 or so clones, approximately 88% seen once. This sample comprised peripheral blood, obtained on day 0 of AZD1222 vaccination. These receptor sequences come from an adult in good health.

This CDR3 reads CASSLSGGSLMNTEAFF. CDR3 coding DNA: TGTGCCAGCAGTTTATCGGGGGGGAGCCTAATGAACACTGAAGCTTTCTTT. This chain uses TRBV27 with TRBJ1-1, with D possibly TRBD1 on 5 matching bases. The CDR3 extends over 17 amino acids. The germline gives CDR1 MNHEY, CDR2 SMNVEV (reference sequence). The V gene lost 0 bases and the J gene lost 0 bases, with 14 bases spanning the gap.

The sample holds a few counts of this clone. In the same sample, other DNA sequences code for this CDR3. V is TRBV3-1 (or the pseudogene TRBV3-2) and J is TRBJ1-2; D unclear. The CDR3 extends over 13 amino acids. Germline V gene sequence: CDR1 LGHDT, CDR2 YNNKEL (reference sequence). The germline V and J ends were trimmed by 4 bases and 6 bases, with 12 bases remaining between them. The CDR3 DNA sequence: TGTGCCAGCAGCCTCGGCGGACGTGATGGCTACACCTTC. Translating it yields CASSLGGRDGYTF.

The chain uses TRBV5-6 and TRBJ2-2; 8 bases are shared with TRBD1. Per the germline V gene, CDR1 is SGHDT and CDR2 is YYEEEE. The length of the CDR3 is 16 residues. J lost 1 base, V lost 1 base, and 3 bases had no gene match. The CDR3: CASSLYGTGNTGELFF. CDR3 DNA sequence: TGTGCCAGCAGCTTGTATGGGACAGGGAACACCGGGGAGCTGTTTTTT.

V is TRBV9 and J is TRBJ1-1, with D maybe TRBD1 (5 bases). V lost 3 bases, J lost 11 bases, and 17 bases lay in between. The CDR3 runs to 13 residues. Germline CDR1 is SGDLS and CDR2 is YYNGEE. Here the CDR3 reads CASSAGGATEAFF. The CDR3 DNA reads TGTGCCAGCAGCGCAGGAGGGGCTACGGAGGCTTTCTTT.

The CDR3 DNA sequence: TGTGCCAGCAGCCAAGATAGGACAGCCGAAAAACTGTTTTTT. Amino acids: CASSQDRTAEKLFF. The rearrangement joins TRBV4-2 to TRBJ1-4; a weak D match, TRBD1 (6 bases). V dropped 0 bases and J dropped 8 bases, with 10 bases sitting between them. The CDR3 runs to 14 residues. Germline V CDR1 and CDR2: LGHNA, YNFKEQ.